This TCR beta chain was sequenced during a study of blood T cell repertoires in COVID-19. Study-wide context: The study drew acute and convalescent COVID-19 samples from the United States, Italy and Spain. Sample material is recorded as cDNA or gDNA derived from T cells, B-cell-depleted T cells, or PBMCs.

The CDR3 is 14 amino acids. V lost 3 bases, J lost 3 bases, and 4 bases stayed unmatched. Germline CDR1 and CDR2: GTSNPN and SVGIG (reference sequence). Participants had their cohort set by participant-reported clinical history. Methods used by the authors: The assay estimated nucleated cells by amplifying reference gene primers. Using immunoSEQ multiplex PCR, the repertoire was profiled, and TCRdb retains in-frame clones only, with some absent. That table furnishes V, J and clone size, whereas the DNA furnished D and trimming. The table records more than 300,000 clones, over 75% of them present only once.

The sequencing sample was made of PBMCs or T cells enriched from blood (not recorded which). The receptor was isolated from a woman aged 18-30 years who had recovered from COVID-19. The V gene is TRBV30, the J gene TRBJ2-7; 11 bases line up with TRBD2. The CDR3 DNA is TGTGCCTGGAGCCGACTAGCGGGGTTCTACGAGCAGTACTTC. This translates into CAWSRLAGFYEQYF.